These 2 T cell receptor beta chains were all obtained from the same sample, sequenced in a study of CD8+ T cells in alopecia areata (dated by TCRdb to the late 2010s). Cells from pooled mouse cutaneous lymph nodes were stained for CD4, CD8alpha, NKG2D, NKG2ACE and other markers and then sorted on a BD Influx. Libraries were prepared through the immunoSEQ multiplex PCR assay. RNA was extracted from all samples and reverse transcribed into cDNA as template for TCR sequencing. TCRdb holds this immuneACCESS table with in-frame rearrangements only. Some clones are missing; in checked studies, unresolved V genes explain under half, and the rest has no known cause. The table shows 250,000 or so clones here, with no singletons. More than 0.95% of the sample is held by the ten biggest clonotypes. The sample consisted of CD4+ T cells sorted from a lymph node. The receptors come from a C3H/HeJ mouse with alopecia areata. For this strain, the MHC haplotype is H2-k.

This clone was recorded a few times. The gene symbols are mouse symbols. The observed sequence ends 4 residues before the CDR3 terminus, with the missing tail filled in from the germline J gene. The chain carries TRBV1 and TRBJ2-1; TRBD2 might be the D (6 bases). The CDR3 has 15 amino acids. The V end lost 5 bases, the J end lost 3 bases, and 14 bases lay between the germline ends. CDR1 and CDR2 (germline): NSQYPW, LRSPGD (reference sequence). The CDR3: CTCSPPVGVYAEQFF. The covered CDR3 bases are TGCACCTGCAGTCCCCCGGTGGGGGTCTATGCT.

As regards this clone: The genes and germline here are from mouse. With the read ending 4 residues before the CDR3 end, the germline J gene is used to fill in that end. V gene TRBV13-1 combines with J gene TRBJ1-2, with 10 bases identical to TRBD1. In germline, CDR1 is NSHNY, CDR2 SYGAGN. The CDR3 contains 13 residues. The sequenced CDR3 bases are TGTGCCAGCAGTGAGGGGACAGGGGTC. This codes for CASSEGTGV. The whole CDR3 sequence is CASSEGTGVDYTF.